This is a list of T cell receptor beta chains from one sample in a study of blood T cell repertoires in COVID-19. Clones were sequenced by immunoSEQ multiplex PCR, and TCRdb holds only the in-frame ones, with some missing. Among 250,000 or so clones listed, 91% were seen once. Specimen: PBMCs or T cells enriched from blood (not recorded which). Source of these receptors: a human donor in a cohort exposed to, infected with or recovered from COVID-19 (not recorded which). The donor label of this sample is uncertain. CDR3s include the opening cysteine and the closing phenylalanine or tryptophan. Each record gives: V gene, J gene, D gene, CDR3 protein. A D gene is named only where the DNA matches it firmly.

v_call: TRBV3-1/TRBV3-2
j_call: TRBJ1-1
d_call: TRBD1
cdr3_aa: CASSPTGGWTEAFF

v_call: TRBV6-2/TRBV6-3
j_call: TRBJ1-6
d_call: .
cdr3_aa: CASSYQGSSYNSPLHF

v_call: TRBV5-1
j_call: TRBJ1-1
d_call: TRBD1
cdr3_aa: CASSEGAQNTEAFF

v_call: TRBV21-1
j_call: TRBJ2-2
d_call: .
cdr3_aa: CASGGQGASLVGELFF

v_call: TRBV30
j_call: TRBJ1-1
d_call: .
cdr3_aa: CAWSYGVNTEAFF

v_call: TRBV11-3
j_call: TRBJ2-3
d_call: .
cdr3_aa: CASSQYQGMGTDTQYF

v_call: TRBV7-8
j_call: TRBJ1-2
d_call: .
cdr3_aa: CASSLGHSNYGYTF

v_call: TRBV7-9
j_call: TRBJ2-7
d_call: TRBD2
cdr3_aa: CASSLRLAGAQTYEQYF

v_call: TRBV7-3
j_call: TRBJ2-3
d_call: TRBD1
cdr3_aa: CASSVGTATLGDTQYF

v_call: TRBV5-1
j_call: TRBJ2-3
d_call: .
cdr3_aa: CASSFGGLDVGEDTQYF

v_call: TRBV5-1
j_call: TRBJ2-3
d_call: .
cdr3_aa: CASSLSMRTSTDTQYF

v_call: TRBV7-9
j_call: TRBJ1-2
d_call: .
cdr3_aa: CASSPTVWDKNGYTF

v_call: TRBV5-4
j_call: TRBJ1-1
d_call: .
cdr3_aa: CASLRGGENTEAFF

v_call: TRBV7-2
j_call: TRBJ2-5
d_call: TRBD2
cdr3_aa: CASSPIRTSGGAREETQYF

v_call: TRBV9
j_call: TRBJ2-7
d_call: .
cdr3_aa: CASSVGWGDPNYEQYF

v_call: TRBV19
j_call: TRBJ1-2
d_call: .
cdr3_aa: CASSGDSTNYGYTF

v_call: TRBV6-5
j_call: TRBJ1-2
d_call: TRBD1
cdr3_aa: CASSYSQGALGGYTF

v_call: TRBV5-1
j_call: TRBJ1-2
d_call: .
cdr3_aa: CASSLGGPYGYTF

v_call: TRBV29-1
j_call: TRBJ1-2
d_call: .
cdr3_aa: CSAGQDSKGCYTF

v_call: TRBV3-1/TRBV3-2
j_call: TRBJ2-7
d_call: .
cdr3_aa: CASSLSVYEQYF

v_call: TRBV6-5
j_call: TRBJ2-4
d_call: .
cdr3_aa: CASSYESAVAKNIQYF

v_call: TRBV5-1
j_call: TRBJ2-7
d_call: TRBD2
cdr3_aa: CASGGTSGGEQYF

v_call: TRBV4-2
j_call: TRBJ1-4
d_call: .
cdr3_aa: CASSQDMKGRNEKLFF

v_call: TRBV7-9
j_call: TRBJ2-7
d_call: .
cdr3_aa: CASSPKWTEAYEQYF

v_call: TRBV5-1
j_call: TRBJ2-7
d_call: TRBD1
cdr3_aa: CASSWDGQGSSYEQYF

v_call: TRBV5-6
j_call: TRBJ2-7
d_call: .
cdr3_aa: CASSLAQGREQYF

v_call: TRBV6-5
j_call: TRBJ2-3
d_call: .
cdr3_aa: CASSYSRRVIDTQYF

v_call: TRBV24-1
j_call: TRBJ2-3
d_call: .
cdr3_aa: CATSPGEVYTDTQYF

v_call: TRBV11-2
j_call: TRBJ2-3
d_call: TRBD2
cdr3_aa: CASSLALAGGPDTQYF

v_call: TRBV13
j_call: TRBJ1-5
d_call: TRBD1
cdr3_aa: CASSSSTGQQPQHF

v_call: TRBV5-4
j_call: TRBJ2-1
d_call: .
cdr3_aa: CASSSRGGALDEQFF

v_call: TRBV15
j_call: TRBJ1-2
d_call: .
cdr3_aa: CATSREGPIYGYTF

v_call: TRBV18
j_call: TRBJ1-1
d_call: TRBD1
cdr3_aa: CASSPQGADTEAFF

v_call: TRBV24-1
j_call: TRBJ1-5
d_call: TRBD1
cdr3_aa: CATSDSPGQGGQPQHF

v_call: TRBV30
j_call: TRBJ1-2
d_call: TRBD1
cdr3_aa: CAWKGVRGLTSGGYTF

v_call: TRBV19
j_call: TRBJ1-2
d_call: .
cdr3_aa: CASQLTGFYGYTF

v_call: TRBV10-3
j_call: TRBJ2-1
d_call: TRBD1
cdr3_aa: CAISVRDRGSEGSYNEQFF

v_call: TRBV7-8
j_call: TRBJ2-7
d_call: .
cdr3_aa: CASSLGRGKPYEQYF

v_call: TRBV5-5
j_call: TRBJ2-3
d_call: TRBD2
cdr3_aa: CASSLVAGGPTDTQYF

v_call: TRBV3-1/TRBV3-2
j_call: TRBJ2-1
d_call: .
cdr3_aa: CASSQELGAYNEQFF

v_call: TRBV19
j_call: TRBJ2-1
d_call: .
cdr3_aa: CASSIVGGQEQFF

v_call: TRBV10-3
j_call: TRBJ1-5
d_call: .
cdr3_aa: CASAGEHGQPQHF

v_call: TRBV3-1/TRBV3-2
j_call: TRBJ2-1
d_call: TRBD2
cdr3_aa: CASSLSGGVYNEQFF

v_call: TRBV12-3/TRBV12-4
j_call: TRBJ1-2
d_call: .
cdr3_aa: CASRTGVELGYTF

v_call: TRBV5-1
j_call: TRBJ2-2
d_call: TRBD2
cdr3_aa: CASSTSGTSGTGELFF

v_call: TRBV5-1
j_call: TRBJ1-6
d_call: .
cdr3_aa: CASSFYRDSPLHF

v_call: TRBV21-1
j_call: TRBJ2-2
d_call: .
cdr3_aa: CARTAGELFF

v_call: TRBV2
j_call: TRBJ1-1
d_call: .
cdr3_aa: CASSPRGAEAFF

v_call: TRBV3-1/TRBV3-2
j_call: TRBJ2-1
d_call: TRBD2
cdr3_aa: CASSPGLAGGVEQFF

v_call: TRBV18
j_call: TRBJ2-7
d_call: .
cdr3_aa: CASSPPSSYEQYF

v_call: TRBV3-1/TRBV3-2
j_call: TRBJ1-4
d_call: .
cdr3_aa: CASSPGGAVGEKLFF

v_call: TRBV29-1
j_call: TRBJ2-3
d_call: TRBD2
cdr3_aa: CSARLAADTQYF

v_call: TRBV5-1
j_call: TRBJ2-1
d_call: TRBD2
cdr3_aa: CASSLQGSGGVYNEQFF

v_call: TRBV5-4
j_call: TRBJ2-3
d_call: TRBD2
cdr3_aa: CASSLERGSSSTDTQYF

v_call: TRBV19
j_call: TRBJ1-6
d_call: .
cdr3_aa: CASSYGLSDSPLHF

v_call: TRBV27
j_call: TRBJ1-6
d_call: TRBD1
cdr3_aa: CASSLEGQGLGSPLHF

v_call: TRBV6-1
j_call: TRBJ1-1
d_call: .
cdr3_aa: CASSEILGRGLNTEAFF

v_call: TRBV5-6
j_call: TRBJ1-4
d_call: TRBD1
cdr3_aa: CASSFGQENEKLFF

v_call: TRBV5-6
j_call: TRBJ2-7
d_call: TRBD2
cdr3_aa: CASSSTSGGVYSYEQYF

v_call: TRBV6-1
j_call: TRBJ2-3
d_call: TRBD2
cdr3_aa: CASSETAGGPDTQYF